This entry lists 8 T cell receptor beta chains sequenced from one sample in a study of blood T cell repertoires in COVID-19. Profiling relied on immunoSEQ multiplex PCR, and the TCRdb table lists in-frame clones only, not all of them. The table records about 210,000 clones, about 79% of them present only once. Sequencing was done on a sample of peripheral blood. The receptors stem from a man aged 50 to 59 with active or convalescent COVID-19.

Only one count was recorded for this clone. CDR3 region: CASSPPSEGKAFF. The CDR3 DNA reads as TGTGCCAGCAGCCCCCCCTCGGAGGGGAAAGCTTTCTTT. V is TRBV7-9 and J is TRBJ1-1; maybe TRBD1 (5 bases). V was cut by 5 bases and J by 9 bases, with 16 bases left in between. The CDR3 runs to 13 residues. From germline, CDR1 is SEHNR and CDR2 FQNEAQ (reference sequence).

The rearrangement uses TRBV7-9 and TRBJ1-6; possibly TRBD1 for D (6 bases). Trimming took off 7 bases at V and 13 bases at J, with 14 bases between the two ends. CDR1 is SEHNR, CDR2 FQNEAQ, per germline (reference sequence). The CDR3 runs to 12 residues. In DNA, the CDR3 is TGTGCCAGCACCCAGGGGCCGAGTCCCCTCCACTTT. Protein product: CASTQGPSPLHF.

This clone was counted between two and nine times. The J gene is TRBJ1-3, the V gene TRBV9; the D gene is possibly TRBD1 (6 bases). The V end lost 0 bases, the J end lost 1 base, and 17 bases lay between the germline ends. The CDR3 consists of 18 residues. Germline lookup yields CDR1 SGDLS and CDR2 YYNGEE. The CDR3 here is CASSVDGRRGQSGNTIYF. As DNA, the CDR3 is TGTGCCAGCAGCGTAGATGGTAGAAGGGGACAATCTGGAAACACCATATATTTT.

The V gene is TRBV9, the J gene TRBJ2-5, with TRBD2 as a possible D gene (6 bases). The CDR3 runs 14 residues. Trimming shortened V by 4 bases and J by 0 bases, and 10 bases separated the two germline ends. The germline gives CDR1 SGDLS, CDR2 YYNGEE. The CDR3 region is CASSNRLDQETQYF. DNA of the CDR3: TGTGCCAGCAGCAACCGACTAGACCAAGAGACCCAGTACTTC. Full variable domain (remainder filled in from reference TRBV9 and TRBJ2-5): DSGVTQTPKHLITATGQRVTLRCSPRSGDLSVYWYQQSLDQGLQFLIQYYNGEERAKGNILERFSAQQFPDLHSELNLSSLELGDSALYFCASSNRLDQETQYFGPGTRLLVL.

The chain combines TRBV7-2 with TRBJ1-5; unclear D gene. CDR1 and CDR2 (germline): SGHTA, FQGNSA. The length of the CDR3 is 15 residues. Trimming shortened V by 5 bases and J by 5 bases, and 16 bases separated the two germline ends. CDR3 sequence (DNA): TGTGCCAGCAGCCCCCCCGGACTCGACTATCAGCCCCAGCATTTT. Translation: CASSPPGLDYQPQHF.

The chain links TRBV25-1 to TRBJ1-5; D call uncertain. Per germline, CDR1 MGHDK and CDR2 SYGVNS. Trimming took 6 bases from V and 6 from J, leaving 9 bases between them. The CDR3 totals 12 residues. The CDR3 sequence: CASSLGSQPQHF. The CDR3 coding sequence is TGTGCCAGCAGCCTAGGGAGTCAGCCCCAGCATTTT.

V gene TRBV28 combines with J gene TRBJ2-1, with TRBD1 matching 8 bases. The CDR3 spans 16 residues. V shed 5 bases, J shed 8 bases, and the junction held 14 bases outside the gene matches. CDR1 and CDR2 from the germline V gene are MDHEN and SYDVKM. The CDR3 DNA follows: TGTGCCAGCAGTCTAGGGGGCAGGGGGCAAATAGATGAGCAGTTCTTC. It encodes CASSLGGRGQIDEQFF.

The rearrangement joins TRBV2 to TRBJ1-4; D not resolved. The CDR3 is 14 residues long. Trimming left V 4 bases short and J 8 bases short, with 14 bases between. Germline V CDR1 and CDR2: SNHLY, FYNNEI. As DNA, the CDR3 is TGTGCCAGCAGTGCAGACTCCGCCGGGGAAAAACTGTTTTTT. Protein product: CASSADSAGEKLFF.